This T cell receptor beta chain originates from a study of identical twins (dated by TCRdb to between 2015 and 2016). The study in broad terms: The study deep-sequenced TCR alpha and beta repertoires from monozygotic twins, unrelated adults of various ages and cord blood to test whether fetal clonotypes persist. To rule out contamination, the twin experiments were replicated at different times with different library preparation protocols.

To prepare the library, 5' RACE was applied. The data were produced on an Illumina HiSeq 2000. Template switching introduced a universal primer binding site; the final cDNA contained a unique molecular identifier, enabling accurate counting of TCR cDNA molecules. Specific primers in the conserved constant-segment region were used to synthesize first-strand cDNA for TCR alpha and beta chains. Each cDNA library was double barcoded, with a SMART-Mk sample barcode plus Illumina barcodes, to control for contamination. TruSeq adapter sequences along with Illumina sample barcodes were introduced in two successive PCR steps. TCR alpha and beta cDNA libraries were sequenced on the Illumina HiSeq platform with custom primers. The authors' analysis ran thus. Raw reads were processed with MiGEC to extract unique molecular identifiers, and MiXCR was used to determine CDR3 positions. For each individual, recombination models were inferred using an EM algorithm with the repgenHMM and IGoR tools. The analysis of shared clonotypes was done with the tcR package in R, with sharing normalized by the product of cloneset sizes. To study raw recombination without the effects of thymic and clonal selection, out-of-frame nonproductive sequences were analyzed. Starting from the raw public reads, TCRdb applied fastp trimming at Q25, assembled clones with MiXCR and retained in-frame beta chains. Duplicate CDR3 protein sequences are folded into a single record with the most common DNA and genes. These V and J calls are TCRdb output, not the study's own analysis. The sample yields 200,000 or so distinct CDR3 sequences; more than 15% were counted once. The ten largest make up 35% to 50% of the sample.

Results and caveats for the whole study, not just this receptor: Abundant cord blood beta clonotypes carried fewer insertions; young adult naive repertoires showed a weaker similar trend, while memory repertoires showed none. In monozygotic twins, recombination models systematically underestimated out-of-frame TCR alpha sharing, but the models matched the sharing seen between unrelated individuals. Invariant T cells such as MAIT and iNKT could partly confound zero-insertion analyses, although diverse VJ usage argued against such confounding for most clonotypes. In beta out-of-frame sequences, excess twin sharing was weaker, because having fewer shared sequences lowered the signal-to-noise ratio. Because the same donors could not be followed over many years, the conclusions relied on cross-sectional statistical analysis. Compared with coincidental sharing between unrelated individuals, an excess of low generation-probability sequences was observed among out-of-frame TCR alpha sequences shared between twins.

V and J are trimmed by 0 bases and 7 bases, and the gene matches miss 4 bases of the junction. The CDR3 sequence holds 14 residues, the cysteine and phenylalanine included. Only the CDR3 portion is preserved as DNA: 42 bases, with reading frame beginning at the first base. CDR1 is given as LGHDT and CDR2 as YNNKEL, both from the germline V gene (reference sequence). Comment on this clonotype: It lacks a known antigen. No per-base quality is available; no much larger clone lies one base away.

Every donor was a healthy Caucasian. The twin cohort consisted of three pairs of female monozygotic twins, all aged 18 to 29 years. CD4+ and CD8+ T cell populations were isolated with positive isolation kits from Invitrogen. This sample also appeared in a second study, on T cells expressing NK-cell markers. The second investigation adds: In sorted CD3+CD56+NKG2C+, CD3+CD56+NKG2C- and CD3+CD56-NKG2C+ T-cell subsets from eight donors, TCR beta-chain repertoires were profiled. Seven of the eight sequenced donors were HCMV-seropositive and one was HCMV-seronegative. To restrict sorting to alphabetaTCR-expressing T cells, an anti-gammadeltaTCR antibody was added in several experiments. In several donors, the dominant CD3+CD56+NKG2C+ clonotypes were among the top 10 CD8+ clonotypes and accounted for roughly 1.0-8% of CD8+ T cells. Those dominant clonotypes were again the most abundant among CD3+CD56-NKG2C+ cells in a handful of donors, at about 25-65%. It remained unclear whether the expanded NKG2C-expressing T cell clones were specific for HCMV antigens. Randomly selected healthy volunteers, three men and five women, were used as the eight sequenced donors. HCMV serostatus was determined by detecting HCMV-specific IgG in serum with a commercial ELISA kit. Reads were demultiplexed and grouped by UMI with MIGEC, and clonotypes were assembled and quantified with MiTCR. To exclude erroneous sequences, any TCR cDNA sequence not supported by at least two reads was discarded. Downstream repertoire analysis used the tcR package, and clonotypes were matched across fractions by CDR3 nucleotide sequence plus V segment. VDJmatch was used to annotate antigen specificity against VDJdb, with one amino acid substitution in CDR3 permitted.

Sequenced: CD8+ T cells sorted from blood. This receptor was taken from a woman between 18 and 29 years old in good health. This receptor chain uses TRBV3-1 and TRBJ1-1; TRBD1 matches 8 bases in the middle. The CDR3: CASSQDPGGDEAFF. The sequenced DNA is TGTGCCAGCAGCCAAGATCCAGGGGGCGATGAAGCTTTCTTT.